The 20 T cell receptor beta chains given below trace back to one sample, sequenced in a study of T cell responses to AZD1222 COVID-19 vaccine. The protocol was immunoSEQ multiplex PCR, while the TCRdb copy is restricted to in-frame clones and leaves out a portion. The sample includes approximately 110,000 clones, under 95% of them seen just once. The sample here was peripheral blood, taken on day 0 of AZD1222 vaccination. The source is an adult in good health.

V gene TRBV5-4 combines with J gene TRBJ2-5, with 7 bases that match TRBD2. Germline-derived CDR1 and CDR2 are SGHNT and YYREEE (reference sequence). J was trimmed by 5 bases and V by 4 bases; bases with no gene match: 11. This CDR3 contains 15 residues. The CDR3 loop is CASSPGGGGRETQYF. Written as DNA, the CDR3 is TGTGCCAGCAGCCCGGGAGGCGGGGGAAGGGAGACCCAGTACTTC.

The rearrangement links TRBV10-2 to TRBJ2-1; 7 bases agree with TRBD2. This CDR3 has 14 residues. Germline V CDR1 and CDR2: WSHSY, SAAADI. The CDR3 loop is CASGRGSSYNEQFF. The CDR3 DNA follows: TGCGCTTCGGGGCGGGGGAGCTCCTACAATGAGCAGTTCTTC.

The chain joins TRBV5-4 to TRBJ2-3; D is unresolved. Trimming removed 0 bases from V and 2 bases from J, with 10 bases in between. The CDR3 totals 15 residues. Per germline, CDR1 SGHNT and CDR2 YYREEE (reference sequence). The CDR3 DNA follows: TGTGCCAGCAGCTTGGCAGGCTTACACACAGATACGCAGTATTTT. Translation: CASSLAGLHTDTQYF.

The chain has TRBV7-9 and TRBJ1-4, with D uncertain. This CDR3 region has 16 residues. The germline gives CDR1 SEHNR, CDR2 FQNEAQ (reference sequence). The V end was cut by 3 bases, the J end by 0 bases, with 11 bases between. DNA of the CDR3: TGTGCCAGCAGCTTTAGCGAGGTTGCAACTAATGAAAAACTGTTTTTT. Its translation: CASSFSEVATNEKLFF.

The chain has TRBV7-8 and TRBJ1-5; D not certain. Trimming pared 5 bases from V and 7 bases from J, leaving 12 bases between. The CDR3 is made up of 13 amino acids. CDR1 and CDR2 (germline): SGHVS, FQNEAQ. CDR3 region: CASSQISIQPQHF. For the CDR3, the DNA is TGTGCCAGCAGCCAGATCTCTATCCAGCCCCAGCATTTT.

The chain joins TRBV19 to TRBJ1-1, with a possible D match to TRBD1 (5 bases). Trimming shortened V by 2 bases and J by 6 bases, and 13 bases separated the two germline ends. This CDR3 spans 14 amino acids. Per germline, CDR1 LNHDA and CDR2 SQIVND (reference sequence). In nucleotides, the CDR3 is TGTGCCAGTAGTATAAGGGGCGGGAGGGCTGAAGCTTTCTTT. Translation gives CASSIRGGRAEAFF.

The chain employs TRBV7-2 and TRBJ1-1; 9 bases are a match to TRBD1. This CDR3 spans 12 amino acids. After removal of 5 bases from V and 9 bases from J, the junction contained 4 bases not matched to a gene. Germline V lookup: CDR1 SGHTA, CDR2 FQGNSA. This CDR3 is CASSRDRAKAFF. As DNA, the CDR3 is TGTGCCAGCAGCCGGGACAGGGCAAAAGCTTTCTTT.

This rearrangement joins TRBV7-9 to TRBJ2-1; no clear D. This CDR3 is 13 amino acids long. Germline V gene sequence: CDR1 SEHNR, CDR2 FQNEAQ (reference sequence). The V end was cut by 2 bases, the J end by 9 bases, with 11 bases between. For the CDR3, the DNA is TGTGCCAGCAGCTTATTGCTGGTTGGTGAGCAGTTCTTC. Translated, it gives CASSLLLVGEQFF.

V usage is TRBV27 and J usage is TRBJ2-2, with D possibly TRBD1 on 6 matching bases. V gave up 3 bases and J gave up 6 bases, with 11 bases separating them. The CDR3 is made up of 14 amino acids. The germline gives CDR1 MNHEY, CDR2 SMNVEV (reference sequence). The DNA for the CDR3 is TGTGCCAGCAGTTTTCAGGGGCGGGCCGGGGAGCTGTTTTTT. This codes for CASSFQGRAGELFF.

A single count supports this clone. The J gene is TRBJ1-2, the V gene TRBV19, with a weak D call TRBD1 (6 bases). Germline loops: CDR1 LNHDA, CDR2 SQIVND (reference sequence). V lost 7 bases, J lost 7 bases, and 19 bases lay in between. The CDR3 is 14 residues long. Here the CDR3 reads CASTDAAGEGGYTF. For the CDR3, the DNA is TGTGCCAGTACGGATGCGGCAGGGGAGGGTGGCTACACCTTC.

The chain combines TRBV24-1 with TRBJ1-5; unclear D gene. The CDR3 runs 14 residues. Germline lookup yields CDR1 KGHDR and CDR2 SFDVKD. Trimming took off 2 bases at V and 0 bases at J, with 4 bases between the two ends. CDR3 residues: CATSDWGSNQPQHF. CDR3 in DNA: TGTGCCACCAGTGATTGGGGTAGCAATCAGCCCCAGCATTTT.

CDR3 loop: CATSRGNEQFF. The DNA of the CDR3 is TGTGCCACTAGTAGGGGAAATGAGCAGTTCTTC. This chain uses TRBV24-1 with TRBJ2-1, with D possibly being TRBD1 (5 bases). Trimming removed 10 bases at V and 7 bases at J, with 10 bases between. Germline CDR1 and CDR2: KGHDR and SFDVKD. There are 11 residues in the CDR3.

J is TRBJ1-2 and V is TRBV7-9; D not certain. Trimming cost V 2 bases and J 8 bases, with 9 bases left between them. The CDR3 has 12 amino acids. Germline CDR1 reads SEHNR; CDR2 reads FQNEAQ (reference sequence). The CDR3 coding sequence is TGTGCCAGCAGCTTAACCGGGCAGGGCTACACCTTC. Translation gives CASSLTGQGYTF.

This chain connects TRBV5-4 to TRBJ1-1, with unresolved D. CDR3 length: 14 amino acids. CDR1 is SGHNT, CDR2 YYREEE, per germline (reference sequence). V lost 0 bases, J lost 4 bases, and 10 bases lay in between. The CDR3 nucleotides are TGTGCCAGCAGCTTGGAAGAAGGCTTCACTGAAGCTTTCTTT. It encodes CASSLEEGFTEAFF.

In the case of this clone: In this CDR3 the conserved last residue, phenylalanine or tryptophan, is missing, so a read error is likely. Because the CDR3's place on the DNA is in doubt, the DNA is left out and the CDR3 is given as listed by TCRdb. V is TRBV28 and J is TRBJ2-7. The CDR3 length equals 9 residues, ends included. Germline V lookup: CDR1 MDHEN, CDR2 SYDVKM. CDR3: CASSLSRAG.

The gene calls are TRBV6-2 or TRBV6-3 and TRBJ2-7; no reliable D call. V lost 0 bases and J 1 base, leaving 13 bases between the germline ends. CDR1 is MNHEY and CDR2 is SVGEGT in the germline V gene. This CDR3 region has 16 residues. The CDR3 region has the DNA TGTGCCAGCAGTTACTCCCCGACAAGGTTATCCTACGAGCAGTACTTC. Its protein is CASSYSPTRLSYEQYF.

The chain couples TRBV18 to TRBJ1-5; D possibly corresponds to TRBD1 (5 bases). The CDR3 consists of 15 residues. The ends were cut back, 3 bases at V and 5 bases at J, with 14 bases in the middle. The germline gives CDR1 KGHSH, CDR2 LQKENI. The CDR3 sequence: CASSPFDSTYQPQHF. The DNA for the CDR3 is TGTGCCAGCTCACCTTTCGACAGTACCTATCAGCCCCAGCATTTT.

The V gene is TRBV10-3, the J gene TRBJ2-2; 7 bases map to TRBD1. Germline CDR1 ENHRY, CDR2 SYGVKD. After removal of 6 bases from V and 6 bases from J, the junction contained 10 bases not matched to a gene. This CDR3 has 15 amino acids. The CDR3 loop is CAISPGQPNPGELFF. CDR3 nucleotide sequence: TGTGCCATCAGCCCGGGACAGCCTAACCCCGGGGAGCTGTTTTTT.

The chain carries TRBV6-5 and TRBJ2-1, with 7 bases fitting TRBD2. The CDR3 is 15 amino acids. From germline, CDR1 is MNHEY and CDR2 SVGAGI. V lost 4 bases to trimming and J lost 4 bases; unmatched junction nucleotides: 7. The CDR3 loop reads CASSSSGIGYNEQFF. CDR3 DNA sequence: TGTGCCAGCAGTTCGAGCGGGATCGGTTACAATGAGCAGTTCTTC.

V usage is TRBV9 and J usage is TRBJ1-2, with unresolved D. The V end lost 4 bases, the J end lost 4 bases, and 14 bases lay between the germline ends. The V gene's germline CDR1 is SGDLS and CDR2 YYNGEE. The CDR3 spans 14 residues. CDR3 loop: CASSQSGGLYGYTF. DNA of the CDR3: TGTGCCAGCAGCCAGAGTGGAGGACTCTATGGCTACACCTTC.